This TCR beta chain was sequenced in a study of T cell responses to AZD1222 COVID-19 vaccine. Clones were sequenced by immunoSEQ multiplex PCR, and TCRdb holds only the in-frame ones, with some missing. The top ten clones hold approximately 0.9% of a sample with about 140,000 clones, 93% of them seen once. Whole-study findings and limits: Baseline antibody screening turned up just five to seven seropositive AZD1222 recipients. Possibly, clonal diversity was underestimated; donors were largely white British and included more females.

This clone occurred once. Its antigen is still unknown. This CDR3 has 13 amino acids. V was pared by 5 bases and J by 9 bases, with 14 bases between. The germline V gene has CDR1 PRHDT and CDR2 FYEKMQ (reference sequence). The receptor's source is an adult in good health. This sample comprised peripheral blood, obtained on day 0 of MenACWY control vaccination. This chain uses TRBV13 with TRBJ2-1; D ambiguous. CDR3 amino acids: CASSPAVQREQFF. In nucleotides, the CDR3 is TGTGCCAGCAGCCCCGCCGTCCAACGTGAGCAGTTCTTC.